A selection of T cell receptor beta chains follows, all from one sample in a study of blood T cell repertoires in COVID-19. The repertoire was sequenced with immunoSEQ multiplex PCR; TCRdb's copy has only in-frame clones and lacks some. This sample has 55,000 to 75,000 clones, with around 87% found just once. The sequenced sample was peripheral blood. The receptor set was obtained from a human donor with active COVID-19. The donor label of this sample is uncertain. CDR3s include the opening cysteine and the closing phenylalanine or tryptophan. The D gene is left open where the match is weak.

d_call,v_call,cdr3_aa
-,TRBV5-1,CASSLVQTNTGELFF
-,TRBV30,CAWSVTGRDTLFSGNTIYF
-,TRBV5-5,CASSLVSRNEKLFF
-,TRBV3-1/TRBV3-2,CASSLTGGYEQYF
-,TRBV24-1,CATRPDSTTETQYF
TRBD2,TRBV11-2,CAGRAGDAISDGEQFF
-,TRBV19,CASRLGETQYF
-,TRBV4-3,CASSQDVNSGANVLTF
-,TRBV28,CASTQPGRRDAFF
TRBD1,TRBV27,CASSPSGTGGGEQYF
-,TRBV5-1,CASSLGVSGTEAFF
-,TRBV6-5,CASNVGHAMNTEAFF
-,TRBV5-6,CASSLRDSLAAFF
-,TRBV4-1,CASSQGNTANYGYTF
TRBD1,TRBV19,CASIRTGSNQPQHF
-,TRBV2,CASTKDTPSNQPQHF
-,TRBV3-1/TRBV3-2,CASSSRGGTQETQYF
TRBD2,TRBV7-2,CASSSLAGAGELFF
-,TRBV5-1,CASSPVISGANVLTF
-,TRBV7-9,CASIRELDSNEQFF
-,TRBV9,CASSFGHNTEAFF
-,TRBV7-2,CASSRKGATNEKLFF
-,TRBV7-9,CASSRDLGMNTEAFF
TRBD1,TRBV25-1,CASSEYMTGGVYGYTF
-,TRBV18,CASSPGSGNGGAFF
-,TRBV21-1,CASTGGDRGGDQPQHF
-,TRBV5-6,CASSSLGPNIQYF
-,TRBV12-3/TRBV12-4,CASSFSGNQPQHF
TRBD2,TRBV9,CASSTLGLAASTDTQYF
TRBD2,TRBV5-8,CASSRGTSGRGTDTQYF
TRBD2,TRBV5-6,CASSLYEVAGRNEQYF
TRBD1,TRBV7-7,CASSLLGTGTDTQYF
-,TRBV5-5,CASRALDSYEQYF
-,TRBV7-2,CASSLAGTVYNEQFF
-,TRBV7-3,CASSSGGTVNEQFF
TRBD2,TRBV15,CATSGAGGSNTGELFF
TRBD2,TRBV27,CASSSAGGGFNEQFF
TRBD1,TRBV27,CASRATGGSFGQPQHF
-,TRBV29-1,CSAPTAGGSFTEAFF
-,TRBV18,CASSLLSGANVLTF
-,TRBV9,CASSVATANYEQYF
TRBD1,TRBV5-8,CASSRDRVYGYTF
-,TRBV28,CASSLSLQPQHF
TRBD1,TRBV7-9,CASRKSPGQGAGELFF
TRBD1,TRBV29-1,CSVTRDRGYNEQFF
-,TRBV5-1,CASSPDAGNTEAFF
TRBD2,TRBV7-2,CASRAGTSAETQYF
TRBD2,TRBV9,CASSPLPAGPKETQYF
TRBD2,TRBV10-3,CAIRGTSGSNEQFF
TRBD2,TRBV28,CASQVGTSGRDEQYF
TRBD2,TRBV9,CASSPRVAGADTQYF
TRBD2,TRBV19,CASSKRTSIVSEQFF
-,TRBV28,CASSPSGLQGGHTIYF
TRBD1,TRBV9,CASSALDRGAGNTIYF